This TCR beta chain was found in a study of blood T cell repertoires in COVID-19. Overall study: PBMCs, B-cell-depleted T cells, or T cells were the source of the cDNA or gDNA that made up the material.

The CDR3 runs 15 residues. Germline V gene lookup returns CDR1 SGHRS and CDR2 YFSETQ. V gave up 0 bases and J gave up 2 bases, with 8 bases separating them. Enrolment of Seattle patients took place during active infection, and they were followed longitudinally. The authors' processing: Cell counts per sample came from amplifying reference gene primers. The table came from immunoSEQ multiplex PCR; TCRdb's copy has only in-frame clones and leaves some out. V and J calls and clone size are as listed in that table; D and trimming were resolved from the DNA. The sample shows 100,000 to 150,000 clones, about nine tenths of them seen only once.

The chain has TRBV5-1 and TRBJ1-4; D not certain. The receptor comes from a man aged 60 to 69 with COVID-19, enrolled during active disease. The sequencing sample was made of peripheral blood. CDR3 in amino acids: CASSLGWSTNEKLFF. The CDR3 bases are TGCGCCAGCAGCTTGGGATGGAGCACTAATGAAAAACTGTTTTTT.